The 28 T cell receptor beta chains in this list originate from one sample, sequenced in a study of a mutant IDH1 vaccine in newly diagnosed glioma listed by TCRdb under 2021. Library preparation was by the immunoSEQ multiplex PCR assay. The clones in this table, taken by TCRdb from immuneACCESS, are in-frame only. Not every clone is retained; where verified, under half of the shortfall comes from an unresolved V gene, and the cause of the rest is unknown. This sample gives about 36,000 clones in total; 80% to 95% of them show up just once. The ten biggest clones cover approximately 20% of the sample. The sample's time point label is to be understood as: baseline, week 1 (first vaccination visit). The sample's treatment or condition label, decoded: pre-vaccination baseline after standard-of-care therapy. This specimen consisted of PBMCs, obtained from a glioma patient treated with radiotherapy, temozolomide or both. The receptors come from a man between 18 and 29 years old with glioma.

V and J are TRBV30 and TRBJ2-5, with D maybe TRBD1 (5 bases). Trimming cost V 0 bases and J 1 base, with 9 bases left between them. CDR3 size: 14 residues. Germline values: CDR1 GTSNPN, CDR2 SVGIG (reference sequence). The CDR3 region is CAWSVTGAQETQYF. The CDR3 DNA reads TGTGCCTGGAGTGTAACTGGGGCCCAAGAGACCCAGTACTTC.

The rearrangement joins TRBV29-1 to TRBJ1-3, with D uncertain. Germline CDR1 and CDR2: SQVTM and ANQGSEA. V dropped 4 bases and J dropped 0 bases, with 7 bases sitting between them. This CDR3 is built from 13 residues. Written as DNA, the CDR3 is TGCAGCGTTGTTACGAGCTCTGGAAACACCATATATTTT. As protein: CSVVTSSGNTIYF. Using reference TRBV29-1 and TRBJ1-3 for the parts outside the CDR3, the full variable domain is SAVISQKPSRDICQRGTSLTIQCQVDSQVTMMFWYRQQPGQSLTLIATANQGSEATYESGFVIDKFPISRPNLTFSTLTVSNMSPEDSSIYLCSVVTSSGNTIYFGEGSWLTVV.

On this clone itself: Without the conserved terminal phenylalanine or tryptophan, this CDR3 likely stems from a read error. It is unclear where the CDR3 begins or ends on the DNA, so no DNA is shown, and the CDR3 is as TCRdb lists it. The rearrangement uses TRBV6-4 and TRBJ1-1. Per germline, CDR1 MRHNA and CDR2 SNTAGT. The CDR3 has 9 residues if both end residues are counted. CDR3 loop: CASSDSEGV.

The gene calls are TRBV28 and TRBJ1-2; TRBD1 matches 8 bases. V gave up 4 bases and J gave up 2 bases; unmatched junction bases: 6. Looked up from germline, CDR1 is MDHEN and CDR2 is SYDVKM. The CDR3 sequence is 15 residues long. This CDR3 reads CASSSTGAGNYGYTF. The CDR3 DNA reads TGTGCCAGCAGTTCGACAGGGGCCGGCAACTATGGCTACACCTTC.

The chain employs TRBV25-1 and TRBJ2-5, with D unresolved. Germline V gives CDR1 MGHDK, CDR2 SYGVNS. The CDR3 is made up of 17 amino acids. Trimming took off 6 bases at V and 5 bases at J, with 25 bases between the two ends. The CDR3: CASSAGDFGITRETQYF. CDR3 DNA sequence: TGTGCCAGCAGCGCCGGTGACTTTGGGATCACGAGGGAGACCCAGTACTTC.

The chain recombines TRBV7-9 with TRBJ2-1, with D possibly TRBD2 on 7 matching bases. Germline CDR1 reads SEHNR; CDR2 reads FQNEAQ (reference sequence). CDR3 size: 17 residues. V was clipped by 5 bases and J by 9 bases, with 26 bases between them. The CDR3 loop reads CASSAGAASGMRGEQFF. The CDR3 coding sequence is TGTGCCAGCAGCGCAGGGGCGGCTAGCGGTATGCGGGGTGAGCAGTTCTTC.

The chain has TRBV6-6 and TRBJ1-1; 7 bases match TRBD1. Germline CDR1 is MNHNY and CDR2 is SVGAGI (reference sequence). The CDR3 is 12 residues long. Germline trimming cut 6 bases from V and 5 bases from J; bases unmatched to any gene: 3. The CDR3 nucleotides are TGTGCCAGCAGAGAGGGACAGACTGAAGCTTTCTTT. Translation gives CASREGQTEAFF.

The rearrangement joins TRBV4-1 to TRBJ1-4, with TRBD1 matching 7 bases. The CDR3 spans 18 residues. With 4 bases clipped from V and 0 bases from J, the junction kept 11 bases outside the gene matches. Per germline, CDR1 MGHRA and CDR2 YSYEKL. The CDR3 loop is CASSPGQVGSATNEKLFF. DNA of the CDR3: TGCGCCAGCAGCCCAGGACAGGTCGGAAGTGCAACTAATGAAAAACTGTTTTTT.

The CDR3 DNA follows: TGCGCCAGCAGCTGGGCGGGACAGACGAACACTGAAGCTTTCTTT. This gives the protein CASSWAGQTNTEAFF. The genes are TRBV5-1 and TRBJ1-1; 7 bases align to TRBD1. Germline CDR1 and CDR2: SGHRS and YFSETQ. V shed 3 bases, J shed 1 base, and the junction held 6 bases outside the gene matches. This CDR3 spans 15 amino acids.

The chain couples TRBV5-4 to TRBJ1-2, with a weak D call TRBD1 (5 bases). CDR1 and CDR2 (germline): SGHNT, YYREEE (reference sequence). Trimming pared 0 bases from V and 3 bases from J, leaving 9 bases between. The CDR3 length is 14 residues. The CDR3 region has the DNA TGTGCCAGCAGCTTGGACGGGGGGTACTATGGCTACACCTTC. The encoded protein is CASSLDGGYYGYTF.

V is TRBV7-9 and J is TRBJ2-4; D not certain. Germline V gene lookup returns CDR1 SEHNR and CDR2 FQNEAQ (reference sequence). Trimming took off 5 bases at V and 0 bases at J, with 14 bases between the two ends. The CDR3 covers 16 residues. CDR3 sequence reads: CASSDLSLLAKNIQYF. DNA of the CDR3: TGTGCCAGCAGCGACCTCAGTCTATTAGCCAAAAACATTCAGTACTTC.

This rearrangement joins TRBV30 to TRBJ1-1, with TRBD1 as a possible D gene (6 bases). V lost 1 base to trimming and J lost 4 bases, with 16 bases between them. There are 15 residues in the CDR3. Germline loops: CDR1 GTSNPN, CDR2 SVGIG (reference sequence). CDR3 in amino acids: CAWSAWGRGGTEAFF. The CDR3 coding sequence is TGTGCCTGGAGTGCGTGGGGGCGCGGGGGCACTGAAGCTTTCTTT.

The V and J genes are TRBV2 and TRBJ1-5; 7 bases fit TRBD1. Germline CDR1 reads SNHLY; CDR2 reads FYNNEI. This CDR3 is 15 amino acids long. The trim removed 4 bases at V and 3 bases at J, leaving 6 bases unmatched. The CDR3, as DNA: TGTGCCAGCAGTGGCGACAGGGTTCACAATCAGCCCCAGCATTTT. Translating it yields CASSGDRVHNQPQHF.

This chain joins TRBV18 and TRBJ1-5, with no clear D. V lost 1 base to trimming and J lost 3 bases, with 4 bases between them. CDR3 length equals 13 residues. Germline V gives CDR1 KGHSH, CDR2 LQKENI. The CDR3 spells CASSPQLNQPQHF. CDR3 nucleotides: TGTGCCAGCTCACCACAACTCAATCAGCCCCAGCATTTT.

This rearrangement joins TRBV28 to TRBJ1-6, with 8 bases that match TRBD1. The CDR3 spans 14 residues. Unmatched junction bases numbered 1, after V lost 4 bases and J lost 5 bases. The V gene's germline CDR1 is MDHEN and CDR2 SYDVKM. As DNA, the CDR3 is TGTGCCAGCAGTTACAGGGGGAATAATTCACCCCTCCACTTT. The encoded protein is CASSYRGNNSPLHF. Variable domain in full (rest from reference TRBV28 and TRBJ1-6): DVKVTQSSRYLVKRTGEKVFLECVQDMDHENMFWYRQDPGLGLRLIYFSYDVKMKEKGDIPEGYSVSREKKERFSLILESASTNQTSMYLCASSYRGNNSPLHFGNGTRLTVT.

Written as DNA, the CDR3 is TGTGCCAGCAGCTACAGGTTCCTGGCCGGCTACACCTTC. It is translated as CASSYRFLAGYTF. The V call is TRBV7-2, the J call TRBJ1-2; tentatively, D is TRBD1 (5 bases). V was cut by 4 bases and J by 8 bases, with 14 bases left in between. The CDR3 loop spans 13 amino acids. Germline V gene data show CDR1 as SGHTA and CDR2 as FQGNSA. The full variable domain, completed using reference TRBV7-2 and TRBJ1-2, is GAGVSQSPSNKVTEKGKDVELRCDPISGHTALYWYRQSLGQGLEFLIYFQGNSAPDKSGLPSDRFSAERTGGSVSTLTIQRTQQEDSAVYLCASSYRFLAGYTFGSGTRLTVV.

The chain is built from TRBV5-4 and TRBJ1-1; tentatively, D is TRBD1 (5 bases). Looked up from germline, CDR1 is SGHNT and CDR2 is YYREEE (reference sequence). The length of the CDR3 is 14 residues. The V end lost 0 bases, the J end lost 6 bases, and 12 bases lay between the germline ends. Here the CDR3 reads CASSLEGTFSEAFF. CDR3 sequence (DNA): TGTGCCAGCAGCTTGGAAGGGACTTTTTCTGAAGCTTTCTTT.

V gene TRBV19 combines with J gene TRBJ2-7; 14 bases align to TRBD2. CDR1 and CDR2 from the germline V gene are LNHDA and SQIVND (reference sequence). Trimming removed 1 base from V and 2 bases from J; junction bases left unmatched: 16. This CDR3 comprises 21 residues. CDR3: CASSIGSPGGLAGGLTYEQYF. The CDR3, as DNA: TGTGCCAGTAGTATAGGGTCCCCCGGCGGACTAGCGGGAGGACTAACCTACGAGCAGTACTTC.

The chain has TRBV15 and TRBJ2-1, with 10 bases identical to TRBD1. CDR3 length: 15 residues. Germline-derived CDR1 and CDR2 are LNHNV and YYDKDF (reference sequence). Trimming removed 1 base from V and 10 bases from J; junction bases left unmatched: 7. The CDR3 loop is CATSRVTGGRSEQFF. CDR3 in DNA: TGTGCCACCAGCAGAGTGACAGGGGGCCGATCAGAGCAGTTCTTC.

The CDR3 DNA reads as TGTGCCAGCAGTTTATCCTTCGCCCATTATGGGGGCTACACCTTC. Its protein is CASSLSFAHYGGYTF. The rearrangement links TRBV27 to TRBJ1-2; D call uncertain. The germline CDR1 and CDR2 sequences are MNHEY and SMNVEV (reference sequence). Trimming cost V 0 bases and J 8 bases, with 16 bases left between them. CDR3 length equals 15 residues.

V is TRBV9 and J is TRBJ2-7, with TRBD2 matching over 15 bases. V shed 4 bases, J shed 0 bases, and the junction held 11 bases outside the gene matches. The germline CDR1 and CDR2 sequences are SGDLS and YYNGEE. The CDR3 has 19 amino acids. DNA of the CDR3: TGTGCCAGCAGCACACCACGGACTAGCGGGAGGGCCGCCTCCTACGAGCAGTACTTC. This codes for CASSTPRTSGRAASYEQYF.

The rearrangement joins TRBV30 to TRBJ1-1, with TRBD1 matching over 7 bases. This CDR3 comprises 12 residues. Germline V CDR1 and CDR2: GTSNPN, SVGIG (reference sequence). V was pared by 5 bases and J by 1 base, with 1 base of the junction left unmatched. CDR3 loop: CAWGTENTEAFF. As DNA, the CDR3 is TGTGCCTGGGGGACAGAGAACACTGAAGCTTTCTTT.

The chain employs TRBV5-4 and TRBJ1-1, with D perhaps matching TRBD1 (5 bases). This CDR3 comprises 13 residues. Trimming cost V 4 bases and J 5 bases, with 12 bases left between them. From germline, CDR1 is SGHNT and CDR2 YYREEE (reference sequence). The CDR3 DNA sequence: TGTGCCAGCAGCCCCGAGTGGGGGACTGAAGCTTTCTTT. Amino acids: CASSPEWGTEAFF.

The chain combines TRBV7-2 with TRBJ2-1; possible D gene TRBD2, 5 bases. This CDR3 has 12 residues. With 5 bases removed from V and 6 bases from J, the gap between germline ends came to 8 bases. The germline CDR1 and CDR2 sequences are SGHTA and FQGNSA. CDR3 protein: CASSRTSNEQFF. In DNA form, the CDR3 reads TGTGCCAGCAGCAGAACTAGCAATGAGCAGTTCTTC.

The chain joins TRBV5-1 to TRBJ2-3; a possible D gene is TRBD1 (6 bases). This CDR3 comprises 14 residues. Trimming pared 0 bases from V and 4 bases from J, leaving 9 bases between. CDR1 is SGHRS and CDR2 is YFSETQ in the germline V gene. The CDR3 region has the DNA TGCGCCAGCAGCTTGGCAGGGGCGGCAGATACGCAGTATTTT. Its translation is CASSLAGAADTQYF.

V and J are TRBV6-1 and TRBJ1-1, with a possible D match to TRBD1 (5 bases). This CDR3 spans 15 amino acids. Trimming stripped 1 base from V and 0 bases from J, with 9 bases between. The germline V gene encodes CDR1 MNHNS and CDR2 SASEGT. The CDR3 reads CASSEEGLMNTEAFF. The CDR3 bases are TGTGCCAGCAGTGAAGAGGGACTGATGAACACTGAAGCTTTCTTT.

V usage is TRBV18 and J usage is TRBJ2-3; tentatively, D is TRBD2 (5 bases). This CDR3 has 13 amino acids. Looked up from germline, CDR1 is KGHSH and CDR2 is LQKENI. The V and J ends lost 3 bases and 4 bases respectively, with 8 bases between them. The CDR3 reads CASSPVGADTQYF. The CDR3 DNA follows: TGTGCCAGCTCACCCGTGGGAGCAGATACGCAGTATTTT.

Concerning this clone: Distinct nucleotide sequences in the sample also encode this CDR3. This chain joins TRBV7-9 and TRBJ2-7; a possible D gene is TRBD2 (5 bases). CDR1 and CDR2 (germline): SEHNR, FQNEAQ (reference sequence). This CDR3 comprises 12 residues. The V end lost 5 bases, the J end lost 4 bases, and 9 bases lay between the germline ends. CDR3 amino acids: CASSLGSYEQYF. CDR3 DNA sequence: TGTGCCAGCAGCCTAGGGAGTTACGAGCAGTACTTC.